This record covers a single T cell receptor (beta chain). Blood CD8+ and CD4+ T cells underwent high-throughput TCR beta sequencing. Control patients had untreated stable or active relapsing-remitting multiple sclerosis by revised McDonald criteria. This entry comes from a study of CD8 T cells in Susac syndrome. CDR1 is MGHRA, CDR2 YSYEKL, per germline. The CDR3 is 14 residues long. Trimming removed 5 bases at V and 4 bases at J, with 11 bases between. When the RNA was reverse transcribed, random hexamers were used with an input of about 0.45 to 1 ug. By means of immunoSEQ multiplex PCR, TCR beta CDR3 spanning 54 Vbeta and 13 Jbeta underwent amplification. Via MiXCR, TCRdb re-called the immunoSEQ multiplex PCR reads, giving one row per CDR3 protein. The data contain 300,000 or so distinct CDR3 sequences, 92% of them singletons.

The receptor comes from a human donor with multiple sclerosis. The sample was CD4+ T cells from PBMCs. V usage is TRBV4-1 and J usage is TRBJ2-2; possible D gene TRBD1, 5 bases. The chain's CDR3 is CASSYRSFTGELFF. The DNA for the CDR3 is TGCGCCAGCAGCTACAGGAGTTTCACCGGGGAGCTGTTTTTT.